This entry concerns a single T cell receptor (beta chain). The antigen remains undetermined. These data come from a study of T cell responses to AZD1222 COVID-19 vaccine. Study-level results: Following two doses of AZD1222, Spike-specific TCR breadth and depth rose. Repertoires were obtained solely post-peak T cell response.

This CDR3 region has 14 residues. Germline V gives CDR1 MDHEN, CDR2 SYDVKM. Trimming pared 2 bases from V and 2 bases from J, leaving 10 bases between. TCRdb's copy holds only in-frame clones and misses some; the assay was immunoSEQ multiplex PCR. The sample holds roughly 150,000 clones, 85% to 95% seen once. The chain links TRBV28 to TRBJ2-7; tentatively, D is TRBD1 (6 bases). The clonotype comes from an adult who received the AZD1222 COVID-19 vaccine. The source was peripheral blood, collected 28 days after the second AZD1222 dose. CDR3 sequence reads: CASSLPQGTYEQYF. DNA for the CDR3: TGTGCCAGCAGTTTACCCCAGGGGACCTACGAGCAGTACTTC.